This T cell receptor (beta chain) derives from a study of T cells expressing NK-cell markers. Whole-study context: The TCR beta repertoires were obtained from sorted CD3+CD56+NKG2C+, CD3+CD56+NKG2C- and CD3+CD56-NKG2C+ T cells.

Points from the study as a whole: HCMV specificity of expanded NKG2C+ T cell clones remained unclear. Six of the donors carried dominant NKG2C+ clonotypes that took up 1.0-7.0% of their CD8+ T cells.

Production of TCR beta cDNA relied on 5'RACE template switching with UMIs. TCRdb re-called the 5' RACE reads and shows each CDR3 protein once, DNA omitted. This table holds about 150,000 distinct CDR3 sequences. With regard to this clonotype: No antigen is known for it.

CDR3 size: 14 residues. Germline lookup yields CDR1 MGHDK and CDR2 SYGVNS. The clonotype originates from a woman aged 45-59 years in good health. The rearrangement links TRBV25-1 to TRBJ2-7. Sequences were obtained from blood T cells: a sorted CD56 or NKG2C T cell subset, CD4+ or CD8+ T cells, or bulk PBMC T cells (not recorded which). The CDR3 spells CASSEWGKHYEQYF.